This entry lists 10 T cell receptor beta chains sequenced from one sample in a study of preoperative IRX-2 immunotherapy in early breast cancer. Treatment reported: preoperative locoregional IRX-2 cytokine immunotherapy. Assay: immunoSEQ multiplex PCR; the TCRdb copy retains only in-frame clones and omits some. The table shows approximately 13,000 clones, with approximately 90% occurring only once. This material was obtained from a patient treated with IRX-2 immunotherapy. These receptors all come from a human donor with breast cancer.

CDR3 in amino acids: CASSFGDRGPSSYGYTF. In DNA form, the CDR3 reads TGTGCCAGCAGTTTCGGGGACCGGGGCCCTTCTTCATATGGCTACACCTTC. This chain connects TRBV27 to TRBJ1-2; weak D call: TRBD1 (5 bases). The V and J ends lost 3 bases and 5 bases respectively, with 22 bases between them. CDR3 size: 17 residues. CDR1 and CDR2 (germline): MNHEY, SMNVEV (reference sequence).

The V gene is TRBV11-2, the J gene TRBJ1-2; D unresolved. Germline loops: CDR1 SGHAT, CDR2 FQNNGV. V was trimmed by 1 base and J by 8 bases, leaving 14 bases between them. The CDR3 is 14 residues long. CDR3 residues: CASSLGAGPRGYTF. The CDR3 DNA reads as TGTGCCAGCAGCTTAGGAGCAGGCCCTCGGGGCTACACCTTC.

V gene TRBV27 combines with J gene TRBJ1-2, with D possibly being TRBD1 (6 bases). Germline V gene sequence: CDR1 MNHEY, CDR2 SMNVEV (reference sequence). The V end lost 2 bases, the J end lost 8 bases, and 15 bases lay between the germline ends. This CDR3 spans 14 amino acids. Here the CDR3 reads CASSLRGAPGGYTF. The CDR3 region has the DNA TGTGCCAGCAGTTTACGGGGGGCCCCGGGGGGCTACACCTTC.

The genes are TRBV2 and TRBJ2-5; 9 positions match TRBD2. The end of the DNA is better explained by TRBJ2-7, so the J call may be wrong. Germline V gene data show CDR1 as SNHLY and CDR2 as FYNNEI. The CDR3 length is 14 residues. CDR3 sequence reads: CASRGGTSLHEQYF. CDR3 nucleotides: TGTGCCAGCAGGGGGGGGACTAGCTTACACGAGCAGTACTTC.

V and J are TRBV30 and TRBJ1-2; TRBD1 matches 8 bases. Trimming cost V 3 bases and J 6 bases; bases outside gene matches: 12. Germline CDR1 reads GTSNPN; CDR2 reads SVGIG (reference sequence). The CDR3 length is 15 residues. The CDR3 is CAWRRTGFLQDGYTF. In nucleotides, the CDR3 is TGTGCCTGGAGAAGGACAGGGTTTTTGCAAGATGGCTACACCTTC.

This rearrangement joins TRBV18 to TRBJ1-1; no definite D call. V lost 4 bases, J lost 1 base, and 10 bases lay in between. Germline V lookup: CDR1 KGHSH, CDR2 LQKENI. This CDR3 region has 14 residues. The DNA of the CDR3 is TGTGCCAGCTCACTCCTCCAGGCGAACACTGAAGCTTTCTTT. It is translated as CASSLLQANTEAFF.

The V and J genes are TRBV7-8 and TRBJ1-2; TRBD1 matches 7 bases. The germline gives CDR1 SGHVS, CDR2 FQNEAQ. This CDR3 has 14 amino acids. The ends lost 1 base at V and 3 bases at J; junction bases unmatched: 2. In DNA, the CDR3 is TGTGCCAGCAGCTTAGACAGGGGACACTATGGCTACACCTTC. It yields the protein CASSLDRGHYGYTF. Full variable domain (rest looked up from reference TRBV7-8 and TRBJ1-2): GAGVSQSPRYKVAKRGQDVALRCDPISGHVSLFWYQQALGQGPEFLTYFQNEAQLDKSGLPSDRFFAERPEGSVSTLKIQRTQQEDSAVYLCASSLDRGHYGYTFGSGTRLTVV.

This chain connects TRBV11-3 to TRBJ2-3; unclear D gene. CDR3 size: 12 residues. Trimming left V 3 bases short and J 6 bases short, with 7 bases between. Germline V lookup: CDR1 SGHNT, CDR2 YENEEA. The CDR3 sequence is CASSFGVDTQYF. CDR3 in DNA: TGTGCCAGCAGCTTTGGGGTTGATACGCAGTATTTT.

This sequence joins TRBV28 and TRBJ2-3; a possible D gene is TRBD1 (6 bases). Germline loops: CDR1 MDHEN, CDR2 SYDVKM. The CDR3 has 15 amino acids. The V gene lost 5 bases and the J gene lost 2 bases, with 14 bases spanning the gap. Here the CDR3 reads CASSPSDRFTDTQYF. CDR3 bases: TGTGCCAGCAGTCCCAGCGACAGGTTCACAGATACGCAGTATTTT.

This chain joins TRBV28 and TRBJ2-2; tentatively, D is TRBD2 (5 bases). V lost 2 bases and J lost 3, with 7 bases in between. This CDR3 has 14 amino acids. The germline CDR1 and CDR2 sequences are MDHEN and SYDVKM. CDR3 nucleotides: TGTGCCAGCAGTTTAGCGGGCTACACCGGGGAGCTGTTTTTT. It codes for CASSLAGYTGELFF. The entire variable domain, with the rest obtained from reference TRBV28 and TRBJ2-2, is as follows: DVKVTQSSRYLVKRTGEKVFLECVQDMDHENMFWYRQDPGLGLRLIYFSYDVKMKEKGDIPEGYSVSREKKERFSLILESASTNQTSMYLCASSLAGYTGELFFGEGSRLTVL.